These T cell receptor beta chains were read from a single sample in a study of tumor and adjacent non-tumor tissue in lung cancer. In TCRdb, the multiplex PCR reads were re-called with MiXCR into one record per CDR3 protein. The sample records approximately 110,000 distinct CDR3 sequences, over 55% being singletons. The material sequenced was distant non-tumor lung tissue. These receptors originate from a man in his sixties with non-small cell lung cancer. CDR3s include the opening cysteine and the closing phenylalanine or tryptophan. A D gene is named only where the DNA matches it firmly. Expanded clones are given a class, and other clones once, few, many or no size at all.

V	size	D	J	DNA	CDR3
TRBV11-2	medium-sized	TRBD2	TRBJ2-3	TGTGCCAGCAGCCTGGGACTAGCGGAAACAGATACGCAGTATTTT	CASSLGLAETDTQYF
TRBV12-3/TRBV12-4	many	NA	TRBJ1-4	TGTGCCAGCAGTCCGACACCGAGGAATGAAAAACTGTTTTTT	CASSPTPRNEKLFF
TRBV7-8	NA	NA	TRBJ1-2	TGTGCCAGCAGCTTAACGACATGGGCTAACTATGGCTACACCTTC	CASSLTTWANYGYTF
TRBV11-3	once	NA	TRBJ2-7	TGTGCCAGCAGCTACAGAGGCCTGTCCTACGAGCAGTACTTC	CASSYRGLSYEQYF
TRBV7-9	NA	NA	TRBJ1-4	TGTGCCAGCAGCTTAAGATTCGGAGGATCCCCGGCCGATAATGAAGAACTGTTTTTT	CASSLRFGGSPADNEELFF
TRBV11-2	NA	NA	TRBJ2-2	TGTGCCGGCAGCTTACGGGCTTCCGGGGAGCTGTTTTTT	CAGSLRASGELFF
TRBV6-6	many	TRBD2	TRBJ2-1	TGTGCCAGCTCGACTAGCGGGGGGGCCCTGGGTGAGCAGTTCTTC	CASSTSGGALGEQFF
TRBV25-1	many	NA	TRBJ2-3	TGTGCCAGCAGTTGGGGCGATACGCAGTATTTT	CASSWGDTQYF
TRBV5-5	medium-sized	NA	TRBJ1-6	TGTGCCAGCGGCTCCGGGACGAGCTTTATGTCACCCCTCCACTTT	CASGSGTSFMSPLHF
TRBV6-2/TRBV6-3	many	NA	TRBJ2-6	TGTGCCAGCAGTTACTCGGGGAGGTCTGGGGCCAACGTCCTGACTTTC	CASSYSGRSGANVLTF
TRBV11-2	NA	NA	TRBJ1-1	TGTGCCAGCAGCTTAGATTGGCAAAACACTGAAGCTTTCTTT	CASSLDWQNTEAFF
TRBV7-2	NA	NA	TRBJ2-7	TGTACCAGCAGCCTAAGTGACTACGAGCAGTACTTC	CTSSLSDYEQYF
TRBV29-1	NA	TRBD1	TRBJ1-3	TGCAGCGTTCGAGCGGGACAGTACGCTGGAAACACCATATATTTC	CSVRAGQYAGNTIYF
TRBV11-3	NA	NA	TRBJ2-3	TGTGCCAGCAGCTTAGTCTTATACACAGATACGCAGTATTTT	CASSLVLYTDTQYF
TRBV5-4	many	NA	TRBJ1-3	TGTGCCAGCAGCTTGGGGACGGCCCTCTCTGGAAACACCATATATTTT	CASSLGTALSGNTIYF
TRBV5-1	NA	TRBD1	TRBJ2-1	TGCACCAGCAGTCCCGGGACAGCTATTCACAATGAGCAGTTCTTC	CTSSPGTAIHNEQFF
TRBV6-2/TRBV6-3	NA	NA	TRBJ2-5	TGTACCAGCGGCTTATCGGGCAGCCAAGAGACCCAGTACTTC	CTSGLSGSQETQYF
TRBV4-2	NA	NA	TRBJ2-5	TGTGCCAGCAGCCAAGCGAATCAGGTTCGAGGGACCCAGTACTTC	CASSQANQVRGTQYF
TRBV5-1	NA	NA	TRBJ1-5	TGCGCCAGCGGCTTGGATGTTGGGGGCAAGCAGCCCCAGCATTTT	CASGLDVGGKQPQHF
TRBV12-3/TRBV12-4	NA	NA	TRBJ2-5	TGTGTCAACAGTACTCAGGGGCAAGAGACCCAGTACTTC	CVNSTQGQETQYF
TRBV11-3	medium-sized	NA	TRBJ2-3	TGTGCCAGCAGCTTAGACAGGGTAACGGCAGATACGCAGTATTTT	CASSLDRVTADTQYF
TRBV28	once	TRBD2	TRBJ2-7	TGTGCCAGCAGTTTGCTGTTAGCGGGAACCCCCTCTCACCCTTACGAGCAGTACTTC	CASSLLLAGTPSHPYEQYF
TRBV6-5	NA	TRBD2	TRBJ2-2	TGTGCCAGCAGCCCACTAGCGGGATACACGGGGGAGCCGTTTTTT	CASSPLAGYTGEPFF
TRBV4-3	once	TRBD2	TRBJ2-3	TGCGCCAGCAGCCCCGGGGGGTCATGCGCAGATACGCAGTATTTT	CASSPGGSCADTQYF
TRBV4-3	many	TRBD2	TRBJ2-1	TGCGCCAGCAGCCTGGGACTAGCGAGAAATGAGCAGTTCTTC	CASSLGLARNEQFF
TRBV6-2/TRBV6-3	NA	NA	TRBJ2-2	TGTGCCAGCAGAGTGGCGGGAATGAACACCGGGGAGCTGTTATTT	CASRVAGMNTGELLF
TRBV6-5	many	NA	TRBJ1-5	TGTGCCAGCAGTTACTCGGGCCGGGGCCATAGCAATCAGCCCCAGCATTTT	CASSYSGRGHSNQPQHF
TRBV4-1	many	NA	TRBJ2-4	TGCGCCAGCAGCCAAGAGCCTCTGGGACTCTTAAACATTCAGTACTTC	CASSQEPLGLLNIQYF
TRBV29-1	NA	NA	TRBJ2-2	TGCAGCGCGTACGGGACCAGCGGAACGCACACCGGGGAGCTGTTTTTT	CSAYGTSGTHTGELFF
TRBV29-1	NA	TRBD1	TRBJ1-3	TGCAGTGTTCGAGCGGGACAGCACTCTGGATACACCACATATTTT	CSVRAGQHSGYTTYF
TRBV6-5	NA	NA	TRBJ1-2	TGTGCCTGCATCGCCGTGGCAGGTGGCTACACCTTC	CACIAVAGGYTF
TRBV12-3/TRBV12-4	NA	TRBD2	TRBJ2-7	TGTGCCAGTAGTTTAGCGGGCTATGAGCACTACTTC	CASSLAGYEHYF
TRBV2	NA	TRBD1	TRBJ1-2	TGTGCCAGCAGACTTTTGGGACAGCGCGACTATGGCTACACCTTC	CASRLLGQRDYGYTF
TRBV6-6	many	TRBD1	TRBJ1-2	TGTGCCAGCGGACAGGGTCCGCGTGGCTACACCTTC	CASGQGPRGYTF
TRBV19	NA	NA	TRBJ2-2	TGTGCCAGTAGTCGATCAGGAACCGGGGAGCTGTTTTTT	CASSRSGTGELFF
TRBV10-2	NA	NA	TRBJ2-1	TGCGCCAGCGTTTCCGGGACACCAGGTTTAAATGAGCAGTTCTTC	CASVSGTPGLNEQFF
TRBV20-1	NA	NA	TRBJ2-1	TGCAGTGCTAGAGCCCATAGCGGCGTTACCTACAATGAGCAGTTCTTC	CSARAHSGVTYNEQFF
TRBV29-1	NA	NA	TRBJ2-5	TGCAGTGGGACAAGTCGTCAAGAGACCCAGTACTTC	CSGTSRQETQYF
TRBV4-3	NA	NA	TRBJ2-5	TGCGCCAGCGGCAAGGACCGGGACAAGCAAGAGACCCAGTACTTC	CASGKDRDKQETQYF
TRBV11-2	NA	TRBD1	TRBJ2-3	TGTGCCAGCAGCCACCCGAGACAGGGGACAGATACGCAGAATTTT	CASSHPRQGTDTQNF